Listed here are 16 T cell receptor beta chains from one sample, sequenced in a study of quantifying T cell responses using KT2 cells. The wider study: cDNA was made from DNase-treated RNA using alpha and beta constant primers.

A single-stranded UMI oligo with SP2 sequence was ligated to cDNA 3' ends. The first PCR ran 4 to 5 cycles with an equimolar RC1.1 and RC1.2 beta primer mix. TCRdb reprocessed the UMI-ligation and nested PCR reads with MiXCR, giving one entry per CDR3 protein. Among some 48,000 distinct CDR3 sequences, around 10% were seen once, and the ten largest hold around 9.3%. Input material: PBMCs spiked with cells of the T cell clone KT2. The receptors stem from a human donor.

The sample holds many counts of this clonotype. V and J are TRBV20-1 and TRBJ1-6, with a possible D match to TRBD1 (5 bases). The germline gives CDR1 DFQATT, CDR2 SNEGSKA (reference sequence). The length of the CDR3 is 15 residues. V gave up 3 bases and J gave up 6 bases, with 15 bases separating them. CDR3: CSASLSRGPNSPLHF. The CDR3 DNA is TGCAGTGCTAGTCTGTCGAGGGGCCCTAATTCACCCCTCCACTTT.

The sample holds many counts of this clonotype. This chain uses TRBV11-2 with TRBJ2-5; tentatively, D is TRBD2 (5 bases). There are 17 residues in the CDR3. The germline V and J ends were trimmed by 4 bases and 2 bases, with 20 bases remaining between them. Germline loops: CDR1 SGHAT, CDR2 FQNNGV. The CDR3 nucleotides are TGTGCCAGCAGCTCTTTAGGACTCCGCAACATACAAGAGACCCAGTACTTC. Translated: CASSSLGLRNIQETQYF.

This chain uses TRBV7-8 with TRBJ2-7; the D gene is possibly TRBD1 (6 bases). V was pared by 2 bases and J by 0 bases, with 11 bases between. CDR1 is SGHVS and CDR2 is FQNEAQ in the germline V gene. The CDR3 length is 15 residues. The chain's CDR3 is CASSLRDTSSYEQYF. The CDR3 DNA reads TGTGCCAGCAGCTTAAGGGACACCAGCTCCTACGAGCAGTACTTC.

The V call is TRBV5-6, the J call TRBJ1-2, with 12 bases that match TRBD1. This CDR3 is 17 amino acids long. V was clipped by 3 bases and J by 1 base; unmatched bases: 7. The germline CDR1 and CDR2 sequences are SGHDT and YYEEEE. The CDR3 reads CASSSWGTGGLNYGYTF. CDR3 nucleotides: TGTGCCAGCAGCTCGTGGGGGACAGGGGGCCTTAACTATGGCTACACCTTC. Together with reference TRBV5-6 and TRBJ1-2, the CDR3 gives the full variable domain: DAGVTQSPTHLIKTRGQQVTLRCSPKSGHDTVSWYQQALGQGPQFIFQYYEEEERQRGNFPDRFSGHQFPNYSSELNVNALLLGDSALYLCASSSWGTGGLNYGYTFGSGTRLTVV.

J is TRBJ2-7 and V is TRBV5-1; D unresolved. This CDR3 comprises 15 residues. The ends were cut back, 1 base at V and 2 bases at J, with 13 bases in the middle. Looked up from germline, CDR1 is SGHRS and CDR2 is YFSETQ. The CDR3 sequence is CASSLYNPSAYEQYF. DNA of the CDR3: TGCGCCAGCAGCTTGTATAATCCCTCTGCCTACGAGCAGTACTTC.

This clonotype has only a few counts. In DNA, the CDR3 is TGCGCCAGCAGCGTGGGACAAGCCTACAATGAGCAGTTCTTC. Encoded protein: CASSVGQAYNEQFF. This chain links TRBV5-1 with TRBJ2-1, with D possibly being TRBD1 (6 bases). Germline V gives CDR1 SGHRS, CDR2 YFSETQ. Trimming left V 4 bases short and J 2 bases short, with 10 bases between. This CDR3 region has 14 residues. The full variable domain, rest sourced from reference TRBV5-1 and TRBJ2-1, is KAGVTQTPRYLIKTRGQQVTLSCSPISGHRSVSWYQQTPGQGLQFLFEYFSETQRNKGNFPGRFSGRQFSNSRSEMNVSTLELGDSALYLCASSVGQAYNEQFFGPGTRLTVL.

The rearrangement links TRBV18 to TRBJ2-7; 10 bases map to TRBD1. The CDR3 contains 14 residues. Per germline, CDR1 KGHSH and CDR2 LQKENI. V lost 4 bases and J lost 6; bases outside the gene matches: 6. CDR3 protein: CASSRDRGLGEQYF. CDR3 DNA sequence: TGTGCCAGCTCACGGGACAGGGGATTAGGCGAGCAGTACTTC.

V is TRBV5-6 and J is TRBJ1-1, with no clear D. The V gene's germline CDR1 is SGHDT and CDR2 YYEEEE. Between the trimmed V and J ends, which lost 4 bases and 2 bases, there was a span of 15 bases. The CDR3 covers 15 residues. The CDR3, as DNA: TGTGCCAGCAGCCCCCGCCGGGCTCTTAACACTGAAGCTTTCTTT. Its protein product is CASSPRRALNTEAFF. Based on the CDR3 plus reference TRBV5-6 and TRBJ1-1, the full variable domain is DAGVTQSPTHLIKTRGQQVTLRCSPKSGHDTVSWYQQALGQGPQFIFQYYEEEERQRGNFPDRFSGHQFPNYSSELNVNALLLGDSALYLCASSPRRALNTEAFFGQGTRLTVV.

The rearrangement joins TRBV24-1 to TRBJ2-5, with D tentatively TRBD1 or TRBD2 (5 bases each). CDR3 length: 17 residues. Deletions cut 3 bases from V and 1 base from J, with 17 bases between. The germline V gene encodes CDR1 KGHDR and CDR2 SFDVKD. Written as DNA, the CDR3 is TGTGCCACCAGTGATCCCACTAGGGGACCGCTCCAAGAGACCCAGTACTTC. It yields the protein CATSDPTRGPLQETQYF.

Only a few counts were recorded for this clonotype. The chain recombines TRBV27 with TRBJ2-7, with 7 nucleotides matching TRBD2. The CDR3 extends over 13 amino acids. The V and J ends lost 3 bases and 6 bases, in that order; junction bases with no gene match: 5. The germline gives CDR1 MNHEY, CDR2 SMNVEV (reference sequence). The CDR3 region is CASSLRERLEQYF. The CDR3 nucleotides read TGTGCCAGCAGTTTGCGGGAGCGTCTCGAGCAGTACTTC.

This clonotype was seen more than once but under ten times. The V call is TRBV2, the J call TRBJ2-3; 7 nucleotides align to TRBD2. The CDR3 is made up of 12 amino acids. In germline, CDR1 is SNHLY, CDR2 FYNNEI. The ends lost 5 bases at V and 5 bases at J; junction bases unmatched: 1. CDR3 protein: CASSPGGDTQYF. CDR3 nucleotide sequence: TGTGCCAGCAGTCCGGGGGGAGATACGCAGTATTTT.

This clonotype occurred a few times. J is TRBJ1-1 and V is TRBV7-3, with D possibly being TRBD1 (6 bases). V was shortened by 4 bases and J by 4 bases, with 16 bases between the two germline ends. This CDR3 comprises 15 residues. Germline assignment: CDR1 SGHTA and CDR2 FQGTGA. The CDR3 DNA is TGTGCCAGCAGCTCTAGGTCAGGGGCGGGCACTGAAGCTTTCTTT. Its protein product is CASSSRSGAGTEAFF.

This sequence joins TRBV6-2 or TRBV6-3 and TRBJ1-1; tentative D call: TRBD1 (5 bases). CDR3 length: 13 residues. Germline CDR1 and CDR2: MNHEY and SVGEGT. V dropped 2 bases and J dropped 4 bases, with 8 bases sitting between them. CDR3: CASSYVGATEAFF. The DNA of the CDR3 is TGTGCCAGCAGTTACGTAGGGGCCACTGAAGCTTTCTTT.

The rearrangement joins TRBV5-1 to TRBJ1-4; D is ambiguous. The CDR3 contains 15 residues. The germline CDR1 and CDR2 sequences are SGHRS and YFSETQ. V was shortened by 0 bases and J by 5 bases, with 11 bases between the two germline ends. The CDR3: CASSLVGNPNEKLFF. As DNA, the CDR3 is TGCGCCAGCAGCTTGGTAGGAAACCCCAATGAAAAACTGTTTTTT.

This clonotype was seen a handful of times. The rearrangement uses TRBV12-3 or TRBV12-4 and TRBJ2-7; 9 bases map to TRBD2. Trimming removed 5 bases from V and 2 bases from J; junction bases left unmatched: 13. The CDR3 contains 17 residues. The CDR3, as DNA: TGTGCCAGCAGTGGCCTGTTTGGGCGGGAGGGAACCTACGAGCAGTACTTC. This codes for CASSGLFGREGTYEQYF.

This clonotype was found many times. This sequence joins TRBV5-1 and TRBJ2-1, with 15 positions matching TRBD2. The length of the CDR3 is 15 residues. The germline V gene has CDR1 SGHRS and CDR2 YFSETQ. V gave up 4 bases and J gave up 15 bases; unmatched junction bases: 11. CDR3 nucleotides: TGCGCCAGCAGCACTGACGGACTAGCGGGAGGGCCTTGGTTCTTC. Its protein product is CASSTDGLAGGPWFF. The variable domain in full, with the rest retrieved from reference TRBV5-1 and TRBJ2-1, is KAGVTQTPRYLIKTRGQQVTLSCSPISGHRSVSWYQQTPGQGLQFLFEYFSETQRNKGNFPGRFSGRQFSNSRSEMNVSTLELGDSALYLCASSTDGLAGGPWFFGPGTRLTVL.